A single sample gave rise to the 14 T cell receptor beta chains below, sequenced in a study of blood T cell repertoires in COVID-19 (dated by TCRdb to 2018 to 2021). Library construction relied on the immunoSEQ multiplex PCR assay. Not all clones reach the TCRdb copy of this immuneACCESS table, which keeps in-frame sequences only. Checked studies attribute under half of the gap to unresolved V genes and leave the rest unexplained. The sample table records about 280,000 clones; 85% of these occur just once. The leading ten clones occupy 2% to 3% of the sample. The sequenced material came from PBMCs or T cells enriched from blood (not recorded which). These receptors originate from a woman aged 50 to 65 who had recovered from COVID-19.

V usage is TRBV7-8 and J usage is TRBJ1-1, with TRBD1 matching over 7 bases. This CDR3 comprises 12 residues. The V segment lost 6 bases and the J segment 5 bases; nucleotides outside the gene matches: 3. Germline lookup yields CDR1 SGHVS and CDR2 FQNEAQ. CDR3 DNA: TGTGCCAGCAGGGGACAGAGGACTGAAGCTTTCTTT. It specifies CASRGQRTEAFF.

The chain has TRBV2 and TRBJ1-5; D remains unclear. The germline V gene encodes CDR1 SNHLY and CDR2 FYNNEI. V was shortened by 6 bases and J by 0 bases, with 6 bases between the two germline ends. The length of the CDR3 is 13 residues. In DNA, the CDR3 is TGTGCCAGCAGGAGCCCTAGCAATCAGCCCCAGCATTTT. Translating it yields CASRSPSNQPQHF.

V gene TRBV5-1 combines with J gene TRBJ2-7; maybe TRBD1 (6 bases). V was trimmed by 4 bases and J by 0 bases, leaving 17 bases between them. The CDR3 consists of 16 residues. Germline V gene sequence: CDR1 SGHRS, CDR2 YFSETQ. Here the CDR3 DNA reads TGCGCCAGCAGCCCAGGACAGAACTCCCGCTCCTACGAGCAGTACTTC. This translates into CASSPGQNSRSYEQYF.

The chain couples TRBV5-1 to TRBJ2-2; possibly TRBD1 for D (6 bases). The germline gives CDR1 SGHRS, CDR2 YFSETQ. V was pared by 1 base and J by 7 bases, with 14 bases between. The CDR3 extends over 15 amino acids. CDR3 nucleotides: TGCGCCAGCAGCTTGAACGGACAGCTCGTCGGGGAGCTGTTTTTT. This codes for CASSLNGQLVGELFF.

The J gene is TRBJ2-7, the V gene TRBV11-2; 11 nucleotides align to TRBD2. The CDR3 is made up of 15 amino acids. CDR1 and CDR2 (germline): SGHAT, FQNNGV. With 5 bases clipped from V and 3 bases from J, the junction kept 6 bases outside the gene matches. CDR3 in DNA: TGTGCCAGCAGCCGTACAGGGACTAGCGGCTACGAGCAGTACTTC. Translating gives CASSRTGTSGYEQYF.

This chain connects TRBV19 to TRBJ2-7; a possible D gene is TRBD1 (6 bases). The CDR3 is 13 amino acids. CDR1 and CDR2 (germline): LNHDA, SQIVND (reference sequence). V shed 10 bases and J shed 2 bases, with 15 bases lying between them. CDR3 in amino acids: CATQGHSPYEQYF. The DNA for the CDR3 is TGTGCCACCCAGGGACATTCCCCCTACGAGCAGTACTTC.

J is TRBJ1-2 and V is TRBV27, with TRBD1 matching 7 bases. Germline loops: CDR1 MNHEY, CDR2 SMNVEV (reference sequence). The CDR3 runs to 16 residues. J gave up 7 bases and V 6 bases, and 17 bases lay outside the gene matches. CDR3 sequence reads: CASSRTGVKAGTGYTF. CDR3 DNA sequence: TGTGCCAGCAGCCGAACAGGGGTAAAGGCGGGAACTGGCTACACCTTC.

This chain joins TRBV4-1 and TRBJ1-5, with 8 bases lining up with TRBD1. The CDR3 has 16 amino acids. Germline V gene data show CDR1 as MGHRA and CDR2 as YSYEKL. The V segment lost 3 bases and the J segment 4 bases; nucleotides outside the gene matches: 8. The CDR3 DNA is TGCGCCAGCAGCCAGAAGACAGGGGCGAATAATCAGCCCCAGCATTTT. This codes for CASSQKTGANNQPQHF.

The CDR3 nucleotides read TGTGCCAGCTCACTGATTTCGGGTGTCGAGCAGTACTTC. It codes for CASSLISGVEQYF. The chain combines TRBV18 with TRBJ2-7; D ambiguous. Trimming took 4 bases from V and 6 from J, leaving 13 bases between them. Germline V CDR1 and CDR2: KGHSH, LQKENI. This CDR3 spans 13 amino acids.

The chain has TRBV9 and TRBJ2-3, with D perhaps matching TRBD1 (8 bases). The V gene's germline CDR1 is SGDLS and CDR2 YYNGEE. Trimming cost V 6 bases and J 4 bases, with 18 bases left between them. This CDR3 region has 15 residues. The CDR3 DNA reads as TGTGCCAGCAACCCAAACAGGGGGGGTGCAGATACGCAGTATTTT. It specifies CASNPNRGGADTQYF.

This chain uses TRBV6-1 with TRBJ1-6, with TRBD1 as a possible D gene (6 bases). Germline loops: CDR1 MNHNS, CDR2 SASEGT. Trimming left V 10 bases short and J 4 bases short, with 17 bases between. This CDR3 is 15 amino acids long. The CDR3, as DNA: TGTGCCAACACACCAGGGGAGAGGTATAATTCACCCCTCCACTTT. Translated, it gives CANTPGERYNSPLHF.

J is TRBJ1-1 and V is TRBV9, with D possibly TRBD1 on 5 matching bases. Germline loops: CDR1 SGDLS, CDR2 YYNGEE. The CDR3 length is 15 residues. Trimming took off 0 bases at V and 0 bases at J, with 9 bases between the two ends. In nucleotides, the CDR3 is TGTGCCAGCAGCGTAGAGGGGTTTATGAACACTGAAGCTTTCTTT. As protein: CASSVEGFMNTEAFF.

A few counts support this clone. J is TRBJ2-1 and V is TRBV18; tentatively, D is TRBD2 (5 bases). The CDR3 totals 15 residues. V was clipped by 3 bases and J by 0 bases, with 9 bases between them. CDR1 and CDR2 from the germline V gene are KGHSH and LQKENI. CDR3 amino acids: CASSPPGDSYNEQFF. CDR3 sequence (DNA): TGTGCCAGCTCACCCCCCGGGGACTCCTACAATGAGCAGTTCTTC.

The J gene is TRBJ1-2, the V gene TRBV30, with a possible D match to TRBD1 (5 bases). CDR3 length: 14 amino acids. Germline CDR1 and CDR2: GTSNPN and SVGIG (reference sequence). V shed 4 bases and J shed 0 bases, with 12 bases lying between them. The CDR3 DNA reads TGTGCCTGGACCCGGACATCAGCTAACTATGGCTACACCTTC. Its translation: CAWTRTSANYGYTF. Looking up the rest from reference TRBV30 and TRBJ1-2 gives the full variable domain: SQTIHQWPATLVQPVGSPLSLECTVEGTSNPNLYWYRQAAGRGLQLLFYSVGIGQISSEVPQNLSASRPQDRQFILSSKKLLLSDSGFYLCAWTRTSANYGYTFGSGTRLTVV.